This TCR beta chain was identified during a study of cytomegalovirus exposure and HLA in healthy donors (TCRdb year 2017). Some background on the complete study: According to an earlier analysis of 587 of the donors, 150 million to 200 million T cells yielded approximately 120 million unique TCR beta sequences and around 280 Gb of sequence data. Around 330 gigabases of sequencing data and 91 million or so unique TCR sequences made up an early release that covered about 640 HLA-typed donors. Among the roughly 410 genotyped donors, approximately 81% belonged to the genetic ancestry cluster associated with self-reported Caucasian donors. The study aimed to test whether signatures of past pathogen exposure could be identified by cataloging public T cell receptors. The study used immunosequencing to profile the T cell repertoires of about 670 subjects and linked those repertoires to cytomegalovirus serostatus. Besides the first cohort of roughly 700 subjects, a separate validation cohort made up of roughly 120 different subjects was used. To predict cytomegalovirus infection status, the study brought together high-throughput TCR immunosequencing, statistical association of individual TCRs with disease status, and machine learning. In a later analysis, previously published TCR beta repertoires from more than 500 donors were re-analyzed and high-resolution HLA genotyping was added so that TCR occurrence patterns could be studied. In the later analysis, no new phenotypic data were used to find candidate immune exposures; instead, reliance was placed on TCR beta sequences and their occurrence across donors. To decide whether each TCR beta V gene segment behaved as functional or pseudogenic, an earlier analysis of fewer than 750 of the donors relied on high-throughput TCR beta sequencing. Donor age, sex, ethnicity and CMV serostatus were compiled alongside the repertoire data. A later genetic analysis took genome-wide SNP genotypes for about three fifths of the 666 donors and used that subset as a discovery cohort. Every discovery cohort repertoire had been produced on one sequencing platform. Both class I and class II loci were covered by HLA typing, at four-digit resolution. Typing coverage varied by locus: roughly 620-640 donors for A, B, C, DRB1 and DQB1; around 560 for DQA1; some 610 for DPA1; some 470 for DPB1. Several DR-DQ haplotypes were treated as single units for association and clustering because of strong linkage in the cohort. Across around 400 genotyped donors of the cohort, an average of about 200,000 unique TCR beta nucleotide sequences per donor were sequenced, and roughly 18% of those sequences were non-productive.

Based on the germline V gene (reference sequence), the CDR1 and CDR2 sequences are GTSNPN and SVGIG. From the cysteine up to the phenylalanine, the CDR3 has a length of 14 residues. Only CDR3 DNA remains: 42 bases, in frame from the first base. For this chain, trimming is 2 bases at the V end and 10 bases at the J end, and the number of junction bases without a gene match is 6. Broader findings and caveats from the paper: A group of highly shared sequence variants was considered likely to be a technical artifact of the sequencing pipeline. An earlier analysis of approximately 540 of the donors showed that most TCR beta V segments appeared in productive rearrangements either about 87% or about 30% of the time, which broadly matched IMGT annotations. A few of the identified cytomegalovirus-associated TCR beta chains were confirmed in vitro to be specific for cytomegalovirus antigens. Some IMGT-functional V segments, including TRBV6-2 and TRBV6-3, could not be told apart with the 87-base-pair reads, so those segments were excluded. A later analysis found that most CMV-associated TCR beta chains appeared HLA-restricted, with HLA associations seemingly driven largely by CMV exposure. According to a later analysis, parvovirus B19, influenza, CMV and Epstein-Barr virus appeared linked to several top co-occurrence clusters. Because HLA typing was unavailable for some donors at each locus, only the typed subset was used in association tests. In a later genetic analysis, fewer N-insertions in productive TCRs were reported among donors in an Asian-associated ancestry cluster than the roughly 640-donor mean. Roughly uniform sequencing depth across donors was assumed in presence/absence analyses, although this assumption may not hold. It was suggested by the authors that the approach could potentially be generalized to other disease states and immunological phenotypes. A total of about 150 TCR beta chains were listed by the study as associated with cytomegalovirus. In both the original and validation cohorts, the classifier was reported to diagnose cytomegalovirus status with high specificity and sensitivity. A later genetic analysis associated a missense DCLRE1C variant with V-gene and J-gene trimming of TCR beta chains, and an independent cohort replicated the association. Most TCR sequences were observed very rarely across donors, whereas some public TCRs were present in many individuals. In a later analysis, the rate of TCR association differed among HLA loci, with DRB1 alleles having the most associated TCRs and HLA-C alleles having the fewest. In a later analysis, some 17,000 TCR beta sequences were associated with specific HLA alleles at a false discovery rate of 0.05. Because counts were too low, about 18 rarely observed V segments, including chromosome 9 orphons, were left out of the earlier analysis of over 550 of the donors. In this cohort, only TCR beta chains were sequenced, and detectable features were limited by the absence of alpha or paired-chain data. Assigning TCR associations to individual alleles was difficult when HLA alleles, especially DR and DQ, strongly co-occurred. For the cohort, immune exposure information was limited to CMV serostatus. A further reported finding was that TCR beta sequences accurately predicted the HLA-A and HLA-B alleles for most subjects in the first cohort. Linkage disequilibrium might explain the correlated functional status among segregating V segments, but an unknown experimental factor could not be excluded. In a later analysis, HLA-associated TCR beta chains were found to be more clonally expanded and to have lower generation probabilities than equally common non-associated chains.

In total, fewer than 750 healthy bone marrow donors made up the cohort. Cohort members were all nominally healthy when sampled, although unrecorded immune exposures were likely present. The donor was CMV seropositive and belonged to the group of 250 to 300 seropositive cohort members. A peripheral blood sample was provided by each donor, and peripheral blood mononuclear cells were used for TCR beta sequencing. The Qiagen DNeasy Blood Extraction Kit was used to extract genomic DNA from the blood cell samples. The method was the immunoSEQ multiplex PCR assay. The multiplex PCR relied on a mix of 60 forward primers for TCR Vbeta segments and 13 reverse primers for TCR Jbeta segments. A multiplex PCR assay on genomic DNA amplified the CDR3 region of rearranged TCR beta genes. Amplified TCR beta libraries were sequenced as 87-base-pair reads on the Illumina HiSeq System. For the original study's pipeline: A later analysis tallied roughly 78 million unique TCR beta chains across the approximately 670 repertoires, and some 12 million of those chains were shared by two or more donors. Raw reads were error-corrected and collapsed into unique sequences by a nearest-neighbor algorithm in which closely related sequences were merged to remove PCR and sequencing errors. Alignment of CDR3 sequences to IMGT reference sequences was used to assign V, D and J gene segments. For a sequence to be retained, a match of at least six nucleotides to both a V gene segment and a J gene segment was required. Rearrangements were classified as productive when the CDR3 lacked stop codons and remained in frame with V and J, and all other rearrangements were classified as non-productive. CDR3 was defined according to IMGT convention as the region running from the second conserved V-encoded cysteine to the conserved J-encoded phenylalanine. The earlier analysis of about 620 of the donors excluded sequences that lacked an unambiguous match to a single V gene segment. In an earlier analysis of some 590 of the donors, V segments were called functional above 56.7% productive rearrangements and were called segregating when the between-donor standard deviation exceeded 5%. A statistical classification framework was built to diagnose cytomegalovirus status from the catalog of TCR beta chain sequences. A later analysis assigned V and J genes by comparing TCR nucleotide sequences with IMGT/GENE-DB human TR gene sequences. A later analysis assigned CDR3 sequences and most-parsimonious VDJ recombination scenarios with the TCRdist pipeline. In a later analysis, each TCR beta chain was defined by its CDR3 amino acid sequence together with its V-gene family, and reads lacking a unique V-gene family were excluded. A later analysis removed 592 highly shared, low-generation-probability nucleotide sequences to deal with suspected cross-contamination and a sequencing artifact. A later analysis calculated a clonal expansion index for each public chain from normalized within-repertoire ranks of inferred template counts. In a later analysis, generation probabilities were computed with a VDJ recombination model fitted to out-of-frame rearrangements, and the resulting probabilities were checked against IGoR. In a later analysis, TCR-TCR, TCR-HLA and TCR-CMV co-occurrence was scored with hypergeometric tests, and a repertoire-size bias correction was applied to TCR pairs. False discovery rates were estimated in a later analysis by permuting HLA or CMV assignments 20 times. In a later analysis, co-occurring TCRs were grouped using DBSCAN, and TCRdist sequence similarity was added for clustering within HLA-allele-positive subsets. Repertoires with fewer than 30,000 or more than 120,000 public chains, plus five repertoires with anomalous nucleotide sharing, were excluded from co-occurrence clustering. TCRdb took this table from immuneACCESS and kept in-frame rearrangements with V and J called. Such tables lack part of the clones; where checked against another copy, unresolved V genes explain under half of the gap, and the rest is unexplained. The DNA gave D and trimming, while V, J and clone size come from that table. This sample gives under 150,000 clones in total; around 85% of them show up just once. The ten top clones hold about 6.7% of the sample.

Concerning this clone itself: The clone's antigen remains unknown. Base qualities are not provided; no much larger clone lies one nucleotide away.

The rearrangement joined TRBV30 to TRBJ1-6, with 9 middle bases fitting TRBD1. This sequence was found in a woman younger than 45 in good health and CMV-seropositive. Sequencing used PBMCs. This receptor has the CDR3 CAWSPRTGASPLHF. The nucleotide sequence reads as follows: TGTGCCTGGAGTCCGAGGACAGGGGCCTCACCCCTCCACTTT.